The 2 T cell receptor beta chains below were found in one sample sequenced in a study of CD8 T cells in ankylosing spondylitis. Points from the study as a whole: Characteristic, it appeared, of ankylosing spondylitis blood was a TCR beta motif of seven or eight highly homologous variants.

Their antigens remain unidentified. TCRdb called the 5' RACE reads again in MiXCR, with one record for every CDR3 protein. This sample has more than 100,000 distinct CDR3 sequences; roughly 15% occur once, and the top ten carry roughly a third. Sequenced sample: blood, either unsorted or a sorted T cell fraction (not recorded which). The receptors originated from a male donor with ankylosing spondylitis.

This chain uses TRBV9 with TRBJ2-7; maybe TRBD2 (5 bases). The CDR3 runs 11 residues. Trimming took off 7 bases at V and 0 bases at J, with 5 bases between the two ends. CDR1 SGDLS and CDR2 YYNGEE come from the germline V gene. CDR3: CASGGSYEQYF. The CDR3 DNA reads TGTGCCAGCGGAGGCTCCTACGAGCAGTACTTC.

This clonotype was picked up a small number of times. The rearrangement joins TRBV7-9 to TRBJ2-7; D ambiguous. The CDR3 is made up of 11 amino acids. Trimming cost V 5 bases and J 6 bases, with 8 bases left between them. Germline V gene data show CDR1 as SEHNR and CDR2 as FQNEAQ (reference sequence). The CDR3 here is CASSPWPEQYF. CDR3 sequence (DNA): TGTGCCAGCAGCCCTTGGCCCGAGCAGTACTTC.